This record looks at one TCR beta chain sequence and its context. The sample belongs to a study of blood T cell repertoires in COVID-19. On the study more broadly: The United States, Italy and Spain were the sources of the acute and convalescent COVID-19 samples. The cDNA or gDNA used as material had been derived from T cells, B-cell-depleted T cells, or PBMCs.

CDR1 and CDR2 from the germline V gene are KGHSH and LQKENI. Trimming pared 3 bases from V and 6 bases from J, leaving 11 bases between. The CDR3 totals 14 residues. In the authors' workflow: Scientists estimated how many nucleated cells there were by amplifying reference gene primers. Profiled with immunoSEQ multiplex PCR; TCRdb holds only in-frame clones, not every one. V and J calls and clone size come straight from that table; D and trimming were deduced from the DNA. The data show roughly 570,000 clones, roughly 89% seen once. This rearrangement joins TRBV18 to TRBJ2-2, with D possibly TRBD1 on 6 matching bases. This TCR derives from a woman aged 45-65 years with COVID-19, enrolled during active disease. The specimen sequenced was peripheral blood. The CDR3 protein is CASSPLQGPGELFF. Here the CDR3 DNA reads TGTGCCAGCTCACCCCTACAGGGACCCGGGGAGCTGTTTTTT. The full variable domain, rest sourced from reference TRBV18 and TRBJ2-2, is NAGVMQNPRHLVRRRGQEARLRCSPMKGHSHVYWYRQLPEEGLKFMVYLQKENIIDESGMPKERFSAEFPKEGPSILRIQQVVRGDSAAYFCASSPLQGPGELFFGEGSRLTVL.